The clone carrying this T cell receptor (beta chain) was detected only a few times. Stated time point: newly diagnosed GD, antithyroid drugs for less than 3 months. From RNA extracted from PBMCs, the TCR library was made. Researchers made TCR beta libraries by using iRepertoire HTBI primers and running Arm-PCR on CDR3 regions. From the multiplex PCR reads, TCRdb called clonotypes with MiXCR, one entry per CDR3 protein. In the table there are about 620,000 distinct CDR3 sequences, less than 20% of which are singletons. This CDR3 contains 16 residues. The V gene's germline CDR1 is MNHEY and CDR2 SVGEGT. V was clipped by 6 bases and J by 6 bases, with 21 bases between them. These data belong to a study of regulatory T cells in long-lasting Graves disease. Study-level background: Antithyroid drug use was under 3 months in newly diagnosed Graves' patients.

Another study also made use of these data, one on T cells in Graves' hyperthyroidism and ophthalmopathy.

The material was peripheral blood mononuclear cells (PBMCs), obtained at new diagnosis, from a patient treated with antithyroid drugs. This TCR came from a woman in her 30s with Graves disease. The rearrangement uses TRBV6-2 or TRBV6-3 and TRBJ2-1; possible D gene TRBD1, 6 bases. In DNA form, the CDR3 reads TGTGCCAGCAGAGCGCCTACAGGGTTCGAACCCAATGAGCAGTTCTTC. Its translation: CASRAPTGFEPNEQFF.